This TCR beta chain was recovered during a study of blood T cell repertoires in COVID-19. Assay used: immunoSEQ multiplex PCR; TCRdb lists only in-frame clones, some missing. Among roughly 100,000 clones, 85% to 90% were seen once, and the ten largest hold 4.8%. Germline V CDR1 and CDR2: SGHTA, FQGNSA. The CDR3 loop spans 13 amino acids. Trimming removed 1 base at V and 9 bases at J, with 11 bases between. Sequencing input: peripheral blood. This TCR came from a woman of 80 years or more with active COVID-19. The chain employs TRBV7-2 and TRBJ2-3, with D hard to call. The CDR3 coding sequence is TGTGCCAGCAGCTTAGATATCAGAGGAACGCAGTATTTT. This gives the protein CASSLDIRGTQYF.